This T cell receptor beta chain was observed in a study of shared clonotypes between healthy human individuals. Worth noting for this clone: The antigen is not known.

What CD8 memory combined were CD45RO+ cells and CCR7-negative CD45RA+ TemRA cells. General study points: Even with large depth, rarefaction showed that sorted-subset sequencing was incomplete.

Data came from immunoSEQ multiplex PCR; TCRdb stores just in-frame clones and leaves some out. The sample consists of tens of thousands of clones, about 65% of them appearing once. V shed 2 bases and J 0 bases; nucleotides not matched to a gene: 8. The germline CDR1 and CDR2 sequences are SGDLS and YYNGEE. The CDR3 length is 16 residues. The specimen sequenced was memory CD8+ T cells sorted from blood. Subset noted: CD45RO+ cells pooled with CCR7-negative TemRA cells. This receptor was identified in a young man in good health. The rearrangement joins TRBV9 to TRBJ2-7; 7 bases agree with TRBD1. For the CDR3, the DNA is TGTGCCAGCAGCGTCGAAGGGGGCCAAAGCTCCTACGAGCAGTACTTC. Translating gives CASSVEGGQSSYEQYF.